The present T cell receptor beta chain was sequenced within a study of OX40 agonist ivuxolimab in advanced cancers. Here immunoSEQ multiplex PCR was the method, and the copy in TCRdb shows in-frame clones only, minus some. The repertoire holds 48,000 or so clones, about 87% seen once, with 1.9% in the top ten. Germline CDR1 is SGHKS and CDR2 is YYEKEE (reference sequence). V was trimmed by 2 bases and J by 4 bases, leaving 13 bases between them. This CDR3 region has 15 residues. Only one count was recorded for this clone. The genes are TRBV5-5 and TRBJ2-1; perhaps TRBD2 as D (5 bases). This sample comprised CD4+ or CD8+ T cells sorted from blood, obtained in a trial of the OX40 agonist ivuxolimab. This clonotype originated in an adult with an advanced solid tumor such as melanoma, head and neck, liver or kidney cancer. The CDR3 protein is CASSFAGMGYNEQFF. The CDR3 coding sequence is TGTGCCAGCAGCTTCGCCGGGATGGGATACAATGAGCAGTTCTTC.